In this sample, the clone carrying this T cell receptor (beta chain) turned up once. Its antigen is undetermined. These data originate in a study of OX40 agonist ivuxolimab in advanced cancers. Study overall: Each patient was given ivuxolimab into a vein every 2 weeks, at 0.01 to 10 mg/kg. Males comprised roughly four fifths of the group, whose mean age was approximately 62 years (range roughly 20 to 90). Notes on the study in general: At 0.1 to 3.0 mg/kg, clonal expansion of CD4+ and CD8+ blood T cells had occurred by week 6. Among expanded peripheral T cells, antigen specificity went undetermined.

Data came from immunoSEQ multiplex PCR; TCRdb stores just in-frame clones and leaves some out. In the table there are about 57,000 clones, about 83% of which are singletons. The germline V gene encodes CDR1 MNHNY and CDR2 SVGAGI (reference sequence). Trimming stripped 0 bases from V and 2 bases from J, with 10 bases between. The CDR3 totals 15 residues. This sample comprised CD4+ or CD8+ T cells sorted from blood, obtained in a trial of the OX40 agonist ivuxolimab. This chain links TRBV6-6 with TRBJ2-5; D gene uncertain. This TCR was recovered from an adult with an advanced solid tumor such as melanoma, head and neck, liver or kidney cancer. The CDR3 DNA is TGTGCCAGCAGTTACTCGACACAGTCTCAAGAGACCCAGTACTTC. This codes for CASSYSTQSQETQYF.